The clone carrying this TCR beta chain has more than one count but fewer than ten. The antigen is unknown. The sample is drawn from a study of Tregs in tolerant kidney transplant recipients. Repertoires were generated with immunoSEQ multiplex PCR, while TCRdb's copy carries only in-frame clones and drops some. The sample holds roughly 64,000 clones, 80% to 90% seen once. The ends lost 5 bases at V and 9 bases at J; junction bases unmatched: 11. CDR1 is SEHNR and CDR2 is FQNEAQ in the germline V gene (reference sequence). The CDR3 loop spans 14 amino acids. Notes on the study in general: This study did not directly address biological reproducibility. Tolerant patients' donor-specific Tregs expanded beyond overall Tregs, suggesting antigen-driven growth. Nucleotide sequences could not be compared across some patients' samples due to primer changes.

Related graft donors supplied nonmyeloablative bone marrow transplants, and mixed chimerism was transient. Unstimulated regulatory T cells (CD4+CD25+CD127-), CD4+CD25- non-regulatory cells, CD4 and CD8 cells were FACS-sorted from thawed PBMCs. The TCR was taken from a human patient who received a combined kidney and bone marrow transplant. Some T cells may arise from the graft donor. This specimen was CD4+ T cells from blood (PBMCs), taken 6 months after the transplant. The gene calls are TRBV7-9 and TRBJ2-7, with 9 bases identical to TRBD2. CDR3 region: CASSHIAGVSLQYF. The CDR3 region has the DNA TGTGCCAGCAGCCATATAGCGGGAGTGTCGCTGCAGTACTTC.